Shown below are 5 T cell receptor beta chains from a single sample sequenced in a study of blood T cell repertoires in COVID-19. Clones were sequenced by immunoSEQ multiplex PCR, and TCRdb holds only the in-frame ones, with some missing. The sample includes around 340,000 clones, about 86% of them seen just once. Sequencing was done on a sample of PBMCs or T cells enriched from blood (not recorded which). The receptors were sampled from a woman aged 35 to 49 with acute COVID-19.

DNA for the CDR3: TGTGCCAGCAACAGGGGGCCTTATAATTCACCCCTCCACTTT. Translation: CASNRGPYNSPLHF. The chain uses TRBV28 and TRBJ1-6; 9 positions match TRBD1. Germline CDR1 and CDR2: MDHEN and SYDVKM. V gave up 7 bases and J gave up 4 bases; unmatched junction bases: 2. This CDR3 has 14 residues.

CDR3 protein: CASSKDKGYYSNQPQHF. In DNA, the CDR3 is TGTGCCAGCAGCAAAGATAAGGGGTATTATAGCAATCAGCCCCAGCATTTT. The rearrangement joins TRBV21-1 to TRBJ1-5; the D call of TRBD1 is as the table states it, not checked on the DNA. TRBV21-1 represents a pseudogene. CDR3 length: 17 residues.

This chain uses TRBV10-3 with TRBJ1-1, with no clear D. This CDR3 region has 13 residues. V was clipped by 4 bases and J by 9 bases, with 15 bases between them. Germline CDR1 ENHRY, CDR2 SYGVKD. CDR3 nucleotide sequence: TGTGCCATCAGTGGGGAGGAAAAAGGGAAAGCTTTCTTT. Its translation is CAISGEEKGKAFF.

The genes are TRBV28 and TRBJ1-1, with D possibly TRBD1 on 5 matching bases. Germline V gene lookup returns CDR1 MDHEN and CDR2 SYDVKM. V lost 9 bases and J 4 bases, leaving 21 bases between the germline ends. The CDR3 has 15 residues. The CDR3 sequence is CARSNYRGVGTEAFF. DNA for the CDR3: TGTGCCAGATCCAACTATCGGGGGGTCGGCACTGAAGCTTTCTTT.

The chain links TRBV28 to TRBJ2-7, with a weak D call TRBD2 (5 bases). The CDR3 contains 14 residues. Germline V gene sequence: CDR1 MDHEN, CDR2 SYDVKM. Trimming cost V 3 bases and J 2 bases, with 11 bases left between them. As DNA, the CDR3 is TGTGCCAGCAGTTTTCCAGCGGCAACCTACGAGCAGTACTTC. It translates to CASSFPAATYEQYF.